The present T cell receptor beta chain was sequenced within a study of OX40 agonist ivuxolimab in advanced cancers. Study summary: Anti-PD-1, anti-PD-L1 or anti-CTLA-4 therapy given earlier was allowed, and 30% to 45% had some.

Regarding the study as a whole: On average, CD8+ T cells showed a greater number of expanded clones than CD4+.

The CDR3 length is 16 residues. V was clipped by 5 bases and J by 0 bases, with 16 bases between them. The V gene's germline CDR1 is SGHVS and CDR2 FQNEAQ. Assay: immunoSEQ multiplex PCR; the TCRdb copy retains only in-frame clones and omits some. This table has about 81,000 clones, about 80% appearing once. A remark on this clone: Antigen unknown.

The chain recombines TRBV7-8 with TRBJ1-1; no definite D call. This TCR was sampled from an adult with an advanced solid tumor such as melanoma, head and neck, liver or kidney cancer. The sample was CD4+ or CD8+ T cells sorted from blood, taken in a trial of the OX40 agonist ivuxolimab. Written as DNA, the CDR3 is TGTGCCAGCAGCCCTCAGGACGGCCGAATGAACACTGAAGCTTTCTTT. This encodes CASSPQDGRMNTEAFF. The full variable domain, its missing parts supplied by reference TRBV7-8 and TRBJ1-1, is GAGVSQSPRYKVAKRGQDVALRCDPISGHVSLFWYQQALGQGPEFLTYFQNEAQLDKSGLPSDRFFAERPEGSVSTLKIQRTQQEDSAVYLCASSPQDGRMNTEAFFGQGTRLTVV.